The rows below give T cell receptor beta chains drawn from one sample of a study of shared clonotypes between healthy human individuals. TCRdb's table, derived via immunoSEQ multiplex PCR, lists solely in-frame clones and lacks some. Of about 2.4 million clones listed, 93% are singletons. The sample consisted of naive CD4+ T cells from PBMCs. The source is a young man in good health. Some clones in this sample may be carry-over from other donors' samples. CDR3s include the opening cysteine and the closing phenylalanine or tryptophan. The D gene is left open where the match is weak. Expanded clones get a size class; other rows say once, few or many, or leave the size out.

>TRBV11-2|NA|NA|TRBJ1-1
CAASKQMNTEAFF
TGTGCCGCCAGCAAACAGATGAACACTGAAGCTTTCTTT
>TRBV9|NA|NA|TRBJ2-5
CASSVGGSETQYF
TGTGCCAGCAGCGTAGGTGGATCAGAGACCCAGTACTTC
>TRBV6-1|NA|once|TRBJ2-1
CASSERFGTKRIEQFF
TGTGCCAGCAGTGAGAGGTTCGGGACAAAACGGATCGAGCAGTTCTTC
>TRBV7-3|NA|NA|TRBJ2-3
CASSLERGSTDTQYF
TGTGCCAGCAGCTTAGAACGAGGGAGCACAGATACGCAGTATTTT
>TRBV5-1|TRBD2|NA|TRBJ2-7
CASSFQGLAGYEQYF
TGCGCCAGCAGCTTTCAGGGACTAGCGGGCTACGAGCAGTACTTC
>TRBV11-1|TRBD1|NA|TRBJ2-3
CASSLGQDRGVSTDTQYF
TGTGCCAGCAGCTTAGGACAGGACAGGGGAGTGAGCACAGATACGCAGTATTTT
>TRBV5-5|NA|NA|TRBJ2-3
CASSLLRDTQYF
TGTGCCAGCAGCTTGTTGCGCGATACGCAGTATTTT
>TRBV4-2|TRBD2|NA|TRBJ2-3
CASSQSSGRLIDTQYF
TGTGCCAGCAGCCAGAGTAGCGGGAGATTGATCGATACGCAGTATTTT
>TRBV5-1|TRBD1|few|TRBJ2-7
CASSLMTGGSSHEQYF
TGCGCCAGCAGCTTAATGACAGGGGGCTCTTCCCACGAGCAGTACTTC
>TRBV5-1|NA|NA|TRBJ2-2
CASSFIAGSGELFF
TGCGCCAGCAGCTTTATCGCAGGGTCCGGGGAGCTGTTTTTT
>TRBV6-6|TRBD2|NA|TRBJ2-5
CASSSGTSEKETQYF
TGTGCCAGCAGTTCCGGGACTAGCGAGAAAGAGACCCAGTACTTC
>TRBV7-6|NA|NA|TRBJ2-7
CASSRGPQGSYEQYF
TGTGCCAGCAGCCGGGGCCCGCAGGGCTCCTACGAGCAGTACTTC
>TRBV4-1|TRBD2|NA|TRBJ2-2
CASSQAGTSGRPGTGELFF
TGCGCCAGCAGCCAGGCCGGGACTAGCGGGAGGCCGGGCACCGGGGAGCTGTTTTTT
>TRBV2|NA|NA|TRBJ1-6
CASSRGQVKEVLHF
TGTGCCAGCAGCCGCGGGCAGGTCAAAGAAGTACTCCACTTT
>TRBV11-3|NA|NA|TRBJ2-1
CASSSTLRGGRDEQFF
TGTGCCAGCAGCTCCACCCTAAGGGGGGGGCGCGATGAGCAGTTCTTC
>TRBV6-6|NA|NA|TRBJ2-3
CASSYTTITDTQYF
TGTGCCAGCAGTTACACCACTATCACCGATACGCAGTATTTT
>TRBV29-1|NA|NA|TRBJ2-2
CSVEWLGSGSGELFF
TGCAGCGTTGAATGGCTAGGGAGCGGTAGCGGGGAGCTGTTTTTT
>TRBV28|NA|NA|TRBJ2-1
CASSLQGYEQFF
TGTGCCAGCAGTTTACAGGGATATGAGCAGTTCTTC